The subject of this entry is one T cell receptor beta chain. The clone's antigen remains unknown. The sample holds no much larger clone one base away, and base qualities are not on file. TCRbeta CDR3 regions were amplified from genomic DNA by means of the immunoSEQ Assay, a bias-controlled multiplex PCR. For the original study's pipeline: Nucleated cell counts per sample were estimated from amplification of reference gene primers within the assay. To quantify the absolute abundance of each unique TCRbeta CDR3 rearrangement, sequence reads were collapsed and filtered. Productive Simpson clonality was computed per sample as the square root of Simpson's diversity index over productive rearrangements. This is the immuneACCESS table as TCRdb keeps it, with only in-frame sequences that have V and J called. A part of the clones is gone; compared with another copy, unresolved V genes explain less than half, and the rest is unexplained. V and J calls and clone size are those listed in that table; D and trimming were worked out from the DNA. Present in this sample are under 300,000 clones, approximately 80% of which were seen just once. Around 6.4% of the sample is in the top ten clones.

Each collaborating institution followed its own protocols to collect whole blood in K2EDTA tubes. Collaborator samples were shipped for TCRbeta analysis as frozen whole blood, isolated PBMCs, or DNA extracted from either sample type. The germline V gene gives CDR1 as SGDLS and CDR2 as YYNGEE. From the cysteine through the phenylalanine, the CDR3 covers 15 amino acids. Only the CDR3 DNA stays, 45 bases, in frame from base 1. Trimming accounts for 0 bases at V and 5 bases at J, while the number of junction bases matched to no gene is 4. The data were taken from a study of blood T cell repertoires in COVID-19 (TCRdb year 2020). As for the study more broadly: The collaborator samples originated in the United States, Italy and Spain and spanned the acute and convalescent phases of COVID-19. The material from the prospective study consisted of cDNA or gDNA derived from T cells, B-cell-depleted T cells, or PBMCs. Subjects who had been exposed to COVID-19, were actively infected with it, or had recovered from it provided the deeply sampled blood TCRbeta repertoires that made up the dataset. The repertoires were released in a freely available public database meant as a resource for research on the immune response to SARS-CoV-2. Samples came from the ongoing ImmuneRACE study (first 160 participants) plus 1,254 subjects from 6 global collaborators. Nearly every sample came with metadata listing a de-identified subject ID, COVID-19 status, age in years and sex. HLA class I and class II types, where available, came from metadata supplied by the sample provider rather than from assay-based typing.

Study-level results and caveats: The amount of clinical and demographic metadata varied by source and participant and was provided uncurated.

This clonotype was obtained from a woman aged 60-75 years with active or convalescent COVID-19. Here the chain combines TRBV9 and TRBJ2-2; 7 bases in between match TRBD1. Specimen: peripheral blood. For the CDR3, the sequence is CASSVEGTETGELFF. The DNA sequence is as follows: TGTGCCAGCAGCGTAGAAGGGACAGAAACCGGGGAGCTGTTTTTT.